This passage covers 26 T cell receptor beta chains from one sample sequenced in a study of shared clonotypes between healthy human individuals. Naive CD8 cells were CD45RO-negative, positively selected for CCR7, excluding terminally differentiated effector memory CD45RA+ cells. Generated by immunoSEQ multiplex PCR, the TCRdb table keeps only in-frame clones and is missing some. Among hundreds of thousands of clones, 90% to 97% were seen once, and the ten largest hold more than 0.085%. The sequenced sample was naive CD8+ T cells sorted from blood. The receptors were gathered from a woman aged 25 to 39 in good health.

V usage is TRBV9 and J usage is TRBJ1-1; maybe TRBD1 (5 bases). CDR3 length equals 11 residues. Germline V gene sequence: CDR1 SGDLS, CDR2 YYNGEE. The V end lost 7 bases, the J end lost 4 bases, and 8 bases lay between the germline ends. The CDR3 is CASSGGTEAFF. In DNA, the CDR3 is TGTGCCAGCTCTGGGGGCACTGAAGCTTTCTTT.

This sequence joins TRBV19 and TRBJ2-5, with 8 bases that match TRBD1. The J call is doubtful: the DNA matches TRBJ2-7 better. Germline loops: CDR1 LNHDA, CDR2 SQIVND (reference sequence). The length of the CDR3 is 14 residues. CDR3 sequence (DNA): TGTGCCAGTAGTACCAGGACAGGGAGCTACGAGCAGTACTTC. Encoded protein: CASSTRTGSYEQYF.

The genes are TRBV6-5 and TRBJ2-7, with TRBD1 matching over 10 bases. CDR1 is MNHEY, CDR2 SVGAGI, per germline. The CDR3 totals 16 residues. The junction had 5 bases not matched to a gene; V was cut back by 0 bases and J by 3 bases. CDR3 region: CASSYSTRTGGYEQYF. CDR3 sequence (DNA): TGTGCCAGCAGTTACTCGACCCGGACAGGGGGCTACGAGCAGTACTTC.

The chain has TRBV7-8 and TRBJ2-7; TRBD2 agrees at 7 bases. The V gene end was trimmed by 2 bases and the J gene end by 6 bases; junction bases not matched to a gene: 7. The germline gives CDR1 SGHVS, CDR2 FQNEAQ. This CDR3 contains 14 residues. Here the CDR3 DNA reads TGTGCCAGCAGCTTACACGGGAGGTTGGGCGAGCAGTACTTC. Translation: CASSLHGRLGEQYF.

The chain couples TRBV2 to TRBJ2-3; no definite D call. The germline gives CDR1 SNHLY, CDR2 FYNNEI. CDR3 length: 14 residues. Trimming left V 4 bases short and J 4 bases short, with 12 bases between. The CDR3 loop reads CASSGLLAADTQYF. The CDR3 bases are TGTGCCAGCAGTGGACTCCTCGCGGCAGATACGCAGTATTTT.

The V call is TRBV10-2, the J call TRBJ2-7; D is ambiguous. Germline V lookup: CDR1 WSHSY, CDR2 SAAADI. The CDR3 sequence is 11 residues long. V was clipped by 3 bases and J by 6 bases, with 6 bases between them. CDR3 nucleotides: TGCGCCAGCAGTGATGTTCGCGAGCAGTACTTC. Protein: CASSDVREQYF.

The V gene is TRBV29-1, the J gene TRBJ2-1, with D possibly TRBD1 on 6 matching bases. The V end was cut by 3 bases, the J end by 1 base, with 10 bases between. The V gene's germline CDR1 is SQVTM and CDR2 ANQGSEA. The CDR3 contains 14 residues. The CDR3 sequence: CSVDRQASYNEQFF. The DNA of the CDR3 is TGCAGCGTTGATCGACAGGCATCCTACAATGAGCAGTTCTTC.

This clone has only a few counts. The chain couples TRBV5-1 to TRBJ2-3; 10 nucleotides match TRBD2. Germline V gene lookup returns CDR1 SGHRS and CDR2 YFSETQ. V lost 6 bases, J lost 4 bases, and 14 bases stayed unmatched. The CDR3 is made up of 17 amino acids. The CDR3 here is CASTPTPSGRAPDTQYF. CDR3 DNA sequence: TGCGCCAGCACCCCAACTCCGAGCGGGAGGGCCCCAGATACGCAGTATTTT.

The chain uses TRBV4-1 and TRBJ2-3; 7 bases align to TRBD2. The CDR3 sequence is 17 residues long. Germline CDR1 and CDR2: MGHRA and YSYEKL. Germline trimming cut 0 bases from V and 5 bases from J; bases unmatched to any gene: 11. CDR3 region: CASSQDYTGGIGDTQYF. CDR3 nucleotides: TGCGCCAGCAGCCAAGATTATACGGGAGGCATCGGAGATACGCAGTATTTT.

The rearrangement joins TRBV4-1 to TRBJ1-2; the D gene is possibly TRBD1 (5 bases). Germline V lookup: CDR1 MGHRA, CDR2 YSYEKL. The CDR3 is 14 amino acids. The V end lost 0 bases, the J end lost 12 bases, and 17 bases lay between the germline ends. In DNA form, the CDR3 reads TGCGCCAGCAGCCAAGATAAGGTGGGCAGGGCTGACACCTTC. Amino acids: CASSQDKVGRADTF.

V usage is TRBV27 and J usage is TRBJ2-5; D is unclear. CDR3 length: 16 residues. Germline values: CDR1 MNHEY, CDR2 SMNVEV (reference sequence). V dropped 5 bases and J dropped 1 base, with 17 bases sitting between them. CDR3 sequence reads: CASSPQKRWIQETQYF. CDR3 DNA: TGTGCCAGCAGTCCCCAAAAACGCTGGATCCAAGAGACCCAGTACTTC.

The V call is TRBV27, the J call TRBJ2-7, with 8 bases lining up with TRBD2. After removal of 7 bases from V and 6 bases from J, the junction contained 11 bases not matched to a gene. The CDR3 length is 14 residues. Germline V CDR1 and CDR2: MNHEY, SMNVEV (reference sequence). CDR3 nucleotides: TGTGCCAGCACCCTGACGGGGACTAGTAGCGAGCAGTACTTC. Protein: CASTLTGTSSEQYF.

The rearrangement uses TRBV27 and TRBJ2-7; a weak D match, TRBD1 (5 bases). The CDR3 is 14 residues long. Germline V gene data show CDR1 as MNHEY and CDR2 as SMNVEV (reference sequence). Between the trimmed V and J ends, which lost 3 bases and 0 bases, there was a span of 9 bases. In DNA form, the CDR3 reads TGTGCCAGCAGTTTCCAGGGATTCTCCTACGAGCAGTACTTC. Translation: CASSFQGFSYEQYF.

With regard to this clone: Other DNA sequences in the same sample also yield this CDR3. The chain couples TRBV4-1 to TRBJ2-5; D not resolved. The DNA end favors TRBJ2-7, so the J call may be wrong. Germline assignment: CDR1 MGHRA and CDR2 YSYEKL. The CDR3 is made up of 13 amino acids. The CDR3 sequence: CASSQVGGYEQYF. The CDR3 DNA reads TGCGCCAGCAGCCAAGTAGGCGGCTACGAGCAGTACTTC.

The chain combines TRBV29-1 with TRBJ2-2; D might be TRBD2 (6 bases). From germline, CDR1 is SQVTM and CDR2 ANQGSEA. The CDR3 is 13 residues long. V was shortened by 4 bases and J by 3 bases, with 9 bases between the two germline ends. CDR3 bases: TGCAGCGTTGTACTAGCTGACACCGGGGAGCTGTTTTTT. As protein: CSVVLADTGELFF.

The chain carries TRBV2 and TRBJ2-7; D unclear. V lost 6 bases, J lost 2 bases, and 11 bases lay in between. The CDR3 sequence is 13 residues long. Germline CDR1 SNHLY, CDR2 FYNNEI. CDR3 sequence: CASRFAEAYEQYF. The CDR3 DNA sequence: TGTGCCAGCAGATTTGCTGAAGCCTACGAGCAGTACTTC.

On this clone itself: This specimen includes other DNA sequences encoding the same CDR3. CDR3 sequence (DNA): TGTGCCAGCAGCTTGGGGCTAGGCTACGAGCAGTACTTC. As protein: CASSLGLGYEQYF. The chain carries TRBV5-4 and TRBJ2-7; D is uncertain. Deletions cut 0 bases from V and 3 bases from J, with 7 bases between. Germline V CDR1 and CDR2: SGHNT, YYREEE (reference sequence). The CDR3 runs to 13 residues.

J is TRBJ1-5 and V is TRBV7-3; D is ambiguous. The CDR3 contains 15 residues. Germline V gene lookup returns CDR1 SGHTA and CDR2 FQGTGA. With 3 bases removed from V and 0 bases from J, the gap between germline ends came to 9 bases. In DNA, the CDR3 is TGTGCCAGCAGCTTGCGACGGTCTAGCAATCAGCCCCAGCATTTT. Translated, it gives CASSLRRSSNQPQHF.

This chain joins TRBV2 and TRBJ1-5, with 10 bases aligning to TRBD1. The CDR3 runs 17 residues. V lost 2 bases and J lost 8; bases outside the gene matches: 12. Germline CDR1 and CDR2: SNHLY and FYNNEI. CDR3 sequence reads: CASSELGTGVPSKPQHF. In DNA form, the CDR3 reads TGTGCCAGCAGTGAATTGGGGACAGGGGTCCCCTCGAAGCCCCAGCATTTT.

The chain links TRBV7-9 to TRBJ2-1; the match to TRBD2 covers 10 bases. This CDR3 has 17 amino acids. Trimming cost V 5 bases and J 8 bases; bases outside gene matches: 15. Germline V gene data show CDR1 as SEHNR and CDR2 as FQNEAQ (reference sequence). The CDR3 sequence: CASSEGLRAGGDDEQFF. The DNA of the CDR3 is TGTGCCAGCAGCGAGGGGTTACGAGCGGGGGGGGACGATGAGCAGTTCTTC.

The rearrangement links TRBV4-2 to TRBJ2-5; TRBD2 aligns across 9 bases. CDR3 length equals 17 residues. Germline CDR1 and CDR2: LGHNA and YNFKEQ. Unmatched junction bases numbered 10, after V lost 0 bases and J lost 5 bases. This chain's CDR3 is CASSQDVAGGPRETQYF. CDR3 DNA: TGTGCCAGCAGCCAAGATGTCGCGGGAGGGCCCCGGGAGACCCAGTACTTC.

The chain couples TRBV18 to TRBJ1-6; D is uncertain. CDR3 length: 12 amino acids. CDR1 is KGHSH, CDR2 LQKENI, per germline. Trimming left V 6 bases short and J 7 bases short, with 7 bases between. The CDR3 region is CASSGRNSPLHF. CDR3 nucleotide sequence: TGTGCCAGCTCCGGGCGCAATTCACCCCTCCACTTT. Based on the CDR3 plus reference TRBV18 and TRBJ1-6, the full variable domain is NAGVMQNPRHLVRRRGQEARLRCSPMKGHSHVYWYRQLPEEGLKFMVYLQKENIIDESGMPKERFSAEFPKEGPSILRIQQVVRGDSAAYFCASSGRNSPLHFGNGTRLTVT.

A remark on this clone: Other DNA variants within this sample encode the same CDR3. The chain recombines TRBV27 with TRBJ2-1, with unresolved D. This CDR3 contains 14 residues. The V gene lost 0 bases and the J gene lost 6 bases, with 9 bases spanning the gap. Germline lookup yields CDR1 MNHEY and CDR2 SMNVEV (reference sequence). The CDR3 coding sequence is TGTGCCAGCAGTTTATCCAGAGTTGCCAATGAGCAGTTCTTC. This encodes CASSLSRVANEQFF.

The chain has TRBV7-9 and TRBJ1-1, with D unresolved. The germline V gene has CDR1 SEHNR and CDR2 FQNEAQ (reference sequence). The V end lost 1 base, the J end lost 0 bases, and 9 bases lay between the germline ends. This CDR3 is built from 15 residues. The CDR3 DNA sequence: TGTGCCAGCAGCTTAGTAGAGATGTTGAACACTGAAGCTTTCTTT. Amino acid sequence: CASSLVEMLNTEAFF. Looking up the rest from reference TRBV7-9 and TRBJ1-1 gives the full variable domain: DTGVSQNPRHKITKRGQNVTFRCDPISEHNRLYWYRQTLGQGPEFLTYFQNEAQLEKSRLLSDRFSAERPKGSFSTLEIQRTEQGDSAMYLCASSLVEMLNTEAFFGQGTRLTVV.

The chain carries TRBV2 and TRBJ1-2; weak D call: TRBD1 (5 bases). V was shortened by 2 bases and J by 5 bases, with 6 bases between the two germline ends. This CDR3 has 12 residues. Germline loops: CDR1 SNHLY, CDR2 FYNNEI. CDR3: CASSETGYGYTF. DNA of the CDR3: TGTGCCAGCAGTGAAACAGGATATGGCTACACCTTC.

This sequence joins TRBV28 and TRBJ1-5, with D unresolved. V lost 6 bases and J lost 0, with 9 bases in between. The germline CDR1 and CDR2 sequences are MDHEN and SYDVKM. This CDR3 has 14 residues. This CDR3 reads CASSPYNSNQPQHF. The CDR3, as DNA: TGTGCCAGCAGCCCCTACAATAGCAATCAGCCCCAGCATTTT.